The 23 T cell receptor beta chains below were found in one sample sequenced in a study of T cells after yellow fever vaccination. TCRdb reanalysed the 5' RACE reads using MiXCR and keeps one entry per CDR3 protein. The sample contains about 400,000 distinct CDR3 sequences, approximately 5.7% of which appear only once. Sequences were derived from PBMCs, sampled 5 days after the yellow fever booster vaccination. The receptor source for this set is a man aged 30 to 39 who received the YFV17D yellow fever vaccine.

This clonotype was counted ten times or more. The chain recombines TRBV9 with TRBJ1-1; 9 bases line up with TRBD1. Germline values: CDR1 SGDLS, CDR2 YYNGEE. The J segment lost 4 bases and the V segment lost 3 bases, leaving 4 bases of the junction unmatched. The CDR3 has 14 amino acids. CDR3 protein: CASSAGQGGTEAFF. Written as DNA, the CDR3 is TGTGCCAGCAGCGCGGGACAGGGAGGCACTGAAGCTTTCTTT.

The sample holds a few counts of this clonotype. The gene calls are TRBV25-1 and TRBJ2-2, with 7 bases fitting TRBD2. The V and J ends lost 1 base and 7 bases, in that order; junction bases with no gene match: 3. CDR3 length: 14 residues. The germline gives CDR1 MGHDK, CDR2 SYGVNS. The CDR3 region is CASSESWGGGELFF. CDR3 nucleotide sequence: TGTGCCAGCAGTGAATCCTGGGGGGGCGGGGAGCTGTTTTTT.

V and J are TRBV18 and TRBJ2-3, with 14 positions matching TRBD2. With 3 bases clipped from V and 4 bases from J, the junction kept 3 bases outside the gene matches. Looked up from germline, CDR1 is KGHSH and CDR2 is LQKENI. This CDR3 region has 16 residues. The CDR3 protein is CASSPRGLAGADTQYF. The CDR3 DNA follows: TGTGCCAGCTCACCTCGGGGACTAGCGGGAGCAGATACGCAGTATTTT.

A few counts support this clonotype. The gene calls are TRBV29-1 and TRBJ1-4; tentatively, D is TRBD1 (5 bases). V lost 4 bases and J lost 7, with 22 bases in between. This CDR3 comprises 16 residues. Germline values: CDR1 SQVTM, CDR2 ANQGSEA. The CDR3 coding sequence is TGCAGCGTTGGGGATTGGTCAGGATCTAGGGGTGAAAAACTGTTTTTT. Protein sequence: CSVGDWSGSRGEKLFF.

The sample holds a few counts of this clonotype. The rearrangement joins TRBV3-1 to TRBJ2-3, with 8 bases fitting TRBD2. V lost 4 bases and J lost 4; bases outside the gene matches: 4. This CDR3 region has 14 residues. CDR1 and CDR2 (germline): LGHDT, YNNKEL (reference sequence). CDR3 DNA sequence: TGTGCCAGCAGCCGTCGGGAGGGTTCAGATACGCAGTATTTT. It translates to CASSRREGSDTQYF.

V gene TRBV2 combines with J gene TRBJ2-3; 15 nucleotides agree with TRBD2. CDR3 length equals 18 residues. CDR1 is SNHLY, CDR2 FYNNEI, per germline. Trimming took 11 bases from V and 2 from J; bases not matched to a gene: 14. CDR3 region: CAFCNPGTSGRFTDTQYF. The DNA for the CDR3 is TGTGCCTTCTGTAACCCCGGGACTAGCGGGAGGTTCACAGATACGCAGTATTTT.

This clonotype appeared many times. This sequence joins TRBV28 and TRBJ1-1; possibly TRBD1 for D (6 bases). In germline, CDR1 is MDHEN, CDR2 SYDVKM. The CDR3 extends over 13 amino acids. V was trimmed by 3 bases and J by 7 bases, leaving 12 bases between them. This CDR3 reads CASSFPGRGEAFF. As DNA, the CDR3 is TGTGCCAGCAGTTTCCCTGGCAGGGGTGAAGCTTTCTTT. The full variable domain, in which reference TRBV28 and TRBJ1-1 provide the parts outside the CDR3, is DVKVTQSSRYLVKRTGEKVFLECVQDMDHENMFWYRQDPGLGLRLIYFSYDVKMKEKGDIPEGYSVSREKKERFSLILESASTNQTSMYLCASSFPGRGEAFFGQGTRLTVV.

The chain recombines TRBV7-2 with TRBJ2-1, with 11 positions matching TRBD2. The CDR3 is 16 residues long. Per germline, CDR1 SGHTA and CDR2 FQGNSA. V shed 4 bases and J 7 bases; nucleotides not matched to a gene: 9. The CDR3 coding sequence is TGTGCCAGCAGCTATCTAGCGGGAGGACTAAAAAATGAGCAGTTCTTC. This codes for CASSYLAGGLKNEQFF.

There are a few counts of this clonotype. The V and J genes are TRBV20-1 and TRBJ1-1, with TRBD1 matching over 11 bases. Germline V gene lookup returns CDR1 DFQATT and CDR2 SNEGSKA (reference sequence). The CDR3 consists of 14 residues. J gave up 4 bases and V 2 bases, and 3 bases lay outside the gene matches. The CDR3 region has the DNA TGCAGTGCTAGATCTGGGACAGGGGGCACTGAAGCTTTCTTT. This sequence encodes CSARSGTGGTEAFF.

V usage is TRBV5-4 and J usage is TRBJ2-7; D call uncertain. The CDR3 totals 15 residues. V shed 0 bases and J shed 7 bases, with 17 bases lying between them. Germline V gives CDR1 SGHNT, CDR2 YYREEE (reference sequence). DNA of the CDR3: TGTGCCAGCAGCTTGGTAAGAGACACCTCAACAGAGCAGTACTTC. It specifies CASSLVRDTSTEQYF.

This clonotype was seen at least ten times. The chain combines TRBV12-3 or TRBV12-4 with TRBJ2-1; possibly TRBD1 for D (5 bases). V shed 8 bases and J shed 6 bases, with 14 bases lying between them. The CDR3 length is 13 residues. The CDR3 here is CASRSGAINEQFF. The DNA of the CDR3 is TGTGCCAGCCGCAGTGGGGCTATCAATGAGCAGTTCTTC.

V and J are TRBV6-2 or TRBV6-3 and TRBJ2-6; 9 positions match TRBD1. The V gene end was trimmed by 7 bases and the J gene end by 0 bases; junction bases not matched to a gene: 10. Germline CDR1 reads MNHEY; CDR2 reads SVGEGT. CDR3 length: 18 amino acids. The CDR3 sequence is CASKKPGQGFSGANVLTF. The DNA for the CDR3 is TGTGCCAGCAAAAAACCGGGACAGGGTTTCTCTGGGGCCAACGTCCTGACTTTC.

This clonotype was found many times. The chain employs TRBV7-9 and TRBJ1-2, with 7 bases fitting TRBD1. Germline V gene sequence: CDR1 SEHNR, CDR2 FQNEAQ (reference sequence). The CDR3 is made up of 14 amino acids. J was trimmed by 2 bases and V by 6 bases; bases with no gene match: 6. CDR3 nucleotides: TGTGCCAGCAGTCCCCCGGGACAGAACTATGGCTACACCTTC. This gives the protein CASSPPGQNYGYTF.

There are many counts of this clonotype. This chain joins TRBV7-2 and TRBJ1-2, with TRBD1 identical over 8 bases. Germline lookup yields CDR1 SGHTA and CDR2 FQGNSA. The CDR3 has 13 amino acids. J gave up 8 bases and V 2 bases, and 4 bases lay outside the gene matches. The CDR3 bases are TGTGCCAGCAGCTTAATGACAGGGGTCGGCTACACCTTC. Protein product: CASSLMTGVGYTF.

This clonotype was found a few times. This chain links TRBV7-2 with TRBJ2-3; D uncertain. V was cut by 5 bases and J by 3 bases, with 9 bases left in between. Per germline, CDR1 SGHTA and CDR2 FQGNSA. The CDR3 totals 13 residues. The CDR3 is CASSHTPTDTQYF. The CDR3 DNA sequence: TGTGCCAGCAGCCACACCCCAACAGATACGCAGTATTTT.

The V and J genes are TRBV7-2 and TRBJ2-2, with TRBD2 identical over 14 bases. The CDR3 covers 15 residues. V shed 7 bases and J 6 bases; nucleotides not matched to a gene: 4. Germline CDR1 reads SGHTA; CDR2 reads FQGNSA. The CDR3 sequence: CASTRLAGGSGELFF. The DNA of the CDR3 is TGTGCCAGCACCAGACTAGCGGGAGGGTCCGGGGAGCTGTTTTTT.

This chain uses TRBV7-9 with TRBJ2-5; no definite D call. Trimming shortened V by 1 base and J by 7 bases, and 10 bases separated the two germline ends. The CDR3 has 13 amino acids. Germline CDR1 and CDR2: SEHNR and FQNEAQ (reference sequence). The CDR3 here is CASSLETQRTQYF. In DNA, the CDR3 is TGTGCCAGCAGCTTAGAGACCCAGAGGACCCAGTACTTC.

The CDR3 region is CAISLTSGMGDEQFF. The CDR3 DNA reads TGTGCCATCAGCCTGACTAGCGGGATGGGGGATGAGCAGTTCTTC. The rearrangement links TRBV10-3 to TRBJ2-1; 11 nucleotides align to TRBD2. Germline CDR1 is ENHRY and CDR2 is SYGVKD. After removal of 6 bases from V and 8 bases from J, the junction contained 9 bases not matched to a gene. The CDR3 is 15 amino acids.

This clonotype appeared a few times. The chain uses TRBV5-1 and TRBJ2-7; 8 bases map to TRBD1. The junction had 5 bases not matched to a gene; V was cut back by 2 bases and J by 4 bases. Per germline, CDR1 SGHRS and CDR2 YFSETQ. This CDR3 is built from 14 residues. DNA of the CDR3: TGCGCCAGCAGCTTTAGCGGACAGGGTTACGAGCAGTACTTC. Translating gives CASSFSGQGYEQYF.

There are a few counts of this clonotype. The chain employs TRBV7-6 and TRBJ2-1, with D possibly being TRBD2 (5 bases). V was pared by 1 base and J by 2 bases, with 12 bases between. Germline loops: CDR1 SGHVS, CDR2 FNYEAQ. The CDR3 consists of 16 residues. For the CDR3, the DNA is TGTGCCAGCAGCTTAGTTCCCCCCGGGACCTACAATGAGCAGTTCTTC. Amino acids: CASSLVPPGTYNEQFF.

This sequence joins TRBV5-6 and TRBJ2-5, with 7 bases lining up with TRBD2. The V segment lost 4 bases and the J segment 6 bases; nucleotides outside the gene matches: 9. The germline CDR1 and CDR2 sequences are SGHDT and YYEEEE. The CDR3 runs to 14 residues. CDR3 sequence: CASSPLGGGKTQYF. The CDR3 DNA sequence: TGTGCCAGCAGCCCTCTCGGCGGGGGAAAGACCCAGTACTTC.

V and J are TRBV2 and TRBJ2-1; 8 nucleotides agree with TRBD2. The CDR3 spans 15 residues. The J segment lost 4 bases and the V segment lost 2 bases, leaving 4 bases of the junction unmatched. Germline V CDR1 and CDR2: SNHLY, FYNNEI. CDR3 amino acids: CASSEFTSGYNEQFF. DNA for the CDR3: TGTGCCAGCAGTGAATTTACTAGCGGTTACAATGAGCAGTTCTTC. Filled out from reference TRBV2 and TRBJ2-1, the complete variable domain reads EPEVTQTPSHQVTQMGQEVILRCVPISNHLYFYWYRQILGQKVEFLVSFYNNEISEKSEIFDDQFSVERPDGSNFTLKIRSTKLEDSAMYFCASSEFTSGYNEQFFGPGTRLTVL.

In this sample, this clonotype turned up many times. An end of the junction does not agree with germline; a read error may underlie this. The chain employs TRBV5-1 and TRBJ2-7; 9 bases agree with TRBD1. Germline CDR1 reads SGHRS; CDR2 reads YFSETQ. The CDR3 has 14 residues. The CDR3 DNA follows: TGTGCCAGCAGCTTGGGACAGGGACCCTACGAGCAGTACTTC. This sequence encodes CASSLGQGPYEQYF.